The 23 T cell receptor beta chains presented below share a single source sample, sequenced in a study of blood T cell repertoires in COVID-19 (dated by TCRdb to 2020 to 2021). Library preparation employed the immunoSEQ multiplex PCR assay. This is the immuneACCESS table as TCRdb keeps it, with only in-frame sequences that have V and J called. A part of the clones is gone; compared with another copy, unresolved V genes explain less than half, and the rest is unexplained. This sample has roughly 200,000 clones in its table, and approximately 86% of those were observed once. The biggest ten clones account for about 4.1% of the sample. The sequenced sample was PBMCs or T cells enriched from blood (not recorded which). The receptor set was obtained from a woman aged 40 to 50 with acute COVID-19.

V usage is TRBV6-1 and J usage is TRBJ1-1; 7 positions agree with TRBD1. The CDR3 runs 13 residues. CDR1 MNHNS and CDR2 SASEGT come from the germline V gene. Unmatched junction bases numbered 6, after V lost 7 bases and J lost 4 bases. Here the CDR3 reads CASILQGSTEAFF. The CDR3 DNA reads TGTGCCAGCATTTTACAGGGGAGCACTGAAGCTTTCTTT.

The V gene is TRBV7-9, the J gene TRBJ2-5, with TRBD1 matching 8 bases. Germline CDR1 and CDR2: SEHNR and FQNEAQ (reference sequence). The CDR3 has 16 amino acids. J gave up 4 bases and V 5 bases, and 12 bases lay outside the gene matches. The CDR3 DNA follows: TGTGCCAGCAGCCCCCGCCCACAGGGGGACGGAGAGACCCAGTACTTC. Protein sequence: CASSPRPQGDGETQYF.

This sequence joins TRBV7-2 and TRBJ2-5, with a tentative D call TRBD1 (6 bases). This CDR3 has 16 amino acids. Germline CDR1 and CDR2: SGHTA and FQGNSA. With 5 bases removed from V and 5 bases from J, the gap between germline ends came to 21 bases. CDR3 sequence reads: CASSTQGRTAGETQYF. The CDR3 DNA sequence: TGTGCCAGCAGCACGCAAGGACGGACAGCCGGGGAGACCCAGTACTTC.

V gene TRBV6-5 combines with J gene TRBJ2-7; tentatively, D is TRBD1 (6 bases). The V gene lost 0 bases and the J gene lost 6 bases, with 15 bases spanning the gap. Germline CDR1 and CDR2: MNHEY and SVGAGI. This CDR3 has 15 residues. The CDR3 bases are TGTGCCAGCAGTTACTCCCAGTTAGGGGGAGCCGAGCAGTACTTC. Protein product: CASSYSQLGGAEQYF.

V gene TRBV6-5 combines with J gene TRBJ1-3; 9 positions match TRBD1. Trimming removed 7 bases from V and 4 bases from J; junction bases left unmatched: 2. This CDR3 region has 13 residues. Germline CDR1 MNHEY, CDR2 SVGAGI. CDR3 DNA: TGTGCCAGCAAAACAGGGGGCGGAAACACCATATATTTT. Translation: CASKTGGGNTIYF.

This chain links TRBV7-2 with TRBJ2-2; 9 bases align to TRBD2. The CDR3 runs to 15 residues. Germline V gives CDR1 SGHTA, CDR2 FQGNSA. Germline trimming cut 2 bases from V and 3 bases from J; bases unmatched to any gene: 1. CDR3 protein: CASSLRTSDTGELFF. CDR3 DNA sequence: TGTGCCAGCAGCTTAAGGACTAGCGACACCGGGGAGCTGTTTTTT.

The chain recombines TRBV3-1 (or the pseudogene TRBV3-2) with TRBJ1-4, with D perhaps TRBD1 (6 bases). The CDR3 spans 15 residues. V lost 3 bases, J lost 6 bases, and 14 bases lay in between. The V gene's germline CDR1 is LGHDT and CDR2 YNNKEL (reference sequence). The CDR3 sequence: CASSQTDRRDEKLFF. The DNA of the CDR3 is TGTGCCAGCAGCCAGACGGACAGAAGGGATGAAAAACTGTTTTTT.

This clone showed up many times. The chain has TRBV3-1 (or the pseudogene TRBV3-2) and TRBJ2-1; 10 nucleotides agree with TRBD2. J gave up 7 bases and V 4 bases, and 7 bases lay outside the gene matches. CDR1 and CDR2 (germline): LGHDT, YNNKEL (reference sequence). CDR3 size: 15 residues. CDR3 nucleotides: TGTGCCAGCAGCCCAGCTAGCGGGGGTTCAAATGAGCAGTTCTTC. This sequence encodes CASSPASGGSNEQFF.

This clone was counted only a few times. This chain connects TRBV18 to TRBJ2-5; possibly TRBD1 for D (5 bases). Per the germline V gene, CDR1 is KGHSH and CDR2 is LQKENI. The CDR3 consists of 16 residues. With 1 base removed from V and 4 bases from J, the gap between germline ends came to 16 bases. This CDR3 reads CASSPRSSPRGETQYF. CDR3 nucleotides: TGTGCCAGCTCACCACGGTCCAGCCCTAGGGGAGAGACCCAGTACTTC.

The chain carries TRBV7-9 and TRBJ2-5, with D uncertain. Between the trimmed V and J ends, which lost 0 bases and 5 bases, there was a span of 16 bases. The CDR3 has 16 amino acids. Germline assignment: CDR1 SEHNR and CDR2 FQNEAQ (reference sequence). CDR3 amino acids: CASSLAMATLGETQYF. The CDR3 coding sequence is TGTGCCAGCAGCTTAGCCATGGCGACTCTCGGGGAGACCCAGTACTTC.

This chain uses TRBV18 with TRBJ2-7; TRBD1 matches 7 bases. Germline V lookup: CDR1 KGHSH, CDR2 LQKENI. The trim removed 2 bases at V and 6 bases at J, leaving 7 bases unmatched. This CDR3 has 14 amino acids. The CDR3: CASSPGTETGEQYF. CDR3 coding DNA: TGTGCCAGCTCACCAGGGACAGAGACGGGCGAGCAGTACTTC.

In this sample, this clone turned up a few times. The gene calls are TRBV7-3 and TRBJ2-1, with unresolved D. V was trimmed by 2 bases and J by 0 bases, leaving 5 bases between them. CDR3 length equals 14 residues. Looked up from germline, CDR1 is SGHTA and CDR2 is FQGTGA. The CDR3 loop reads CASSLSSSYNEQFF. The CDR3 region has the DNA TGTGCCAGCAGCTTATCGAGCTCCTACAATGAGCAGTTCTTC. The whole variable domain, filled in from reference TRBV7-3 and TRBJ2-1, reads GAGVSQTPSNKVTEKGKYVELRCDPISGHTALYWYRQSLGQGPEFLIYFQGTGAADDSGLPNDRFFAVRPEGSVSTLKIQRTERGDSAVYLCASSLSSSYNEQFFGPGTRLTVL.

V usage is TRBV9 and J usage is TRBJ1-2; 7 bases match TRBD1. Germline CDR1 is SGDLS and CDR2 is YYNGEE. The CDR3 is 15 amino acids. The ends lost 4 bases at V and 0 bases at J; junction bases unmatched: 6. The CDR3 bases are TGTGCCAGCAGCCCAGGGGGGACGACTAACTATGGCTACACCTTC. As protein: CASSPGGTTNYGYTF.

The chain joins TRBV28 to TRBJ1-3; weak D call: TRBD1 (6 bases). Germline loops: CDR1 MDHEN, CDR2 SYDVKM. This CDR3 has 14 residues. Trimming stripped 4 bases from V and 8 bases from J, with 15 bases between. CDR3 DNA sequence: TGTGCCAGCAGTTCCCCACAGGGTGGGTACACCATATATTTT. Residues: CASSSPQGGYTIYF.

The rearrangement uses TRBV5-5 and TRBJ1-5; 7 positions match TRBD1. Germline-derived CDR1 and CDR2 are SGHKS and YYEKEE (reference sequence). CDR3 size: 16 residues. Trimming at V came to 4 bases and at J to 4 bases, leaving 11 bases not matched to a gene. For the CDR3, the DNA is TGTGCCAGCAGCCCCCAGGGACAGAGGACAAATCAGCCCCAGCATTTT. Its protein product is CASSPQGQRTNQPQHF.

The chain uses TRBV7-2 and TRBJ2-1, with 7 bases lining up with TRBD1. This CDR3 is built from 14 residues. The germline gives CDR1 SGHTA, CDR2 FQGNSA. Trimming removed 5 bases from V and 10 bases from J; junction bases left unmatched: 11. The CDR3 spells CASSPRQGSIEQFF. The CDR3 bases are TGTGCCAGCAGCCCACGACAGGGTTCGATCGAGCAGTTCTTC.

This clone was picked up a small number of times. The CDR3: CASSIKLAGVQQYF. For the CDR3, the DNA is TGTGCCAGTAGTATAAAGCTAGCGGGAGTGCAGCAGTACTTC. The V call is TRBV19, the J call TRBJ2-7, with TRBD2 matching over 10 bases. V dropped 2 bases and J dropped 8; count of bases not matched to a gene: 6. This CDR3 has 14 residues. Germline values: CDR1 LNHDA, CDR2 SQIVND (reference sequence).

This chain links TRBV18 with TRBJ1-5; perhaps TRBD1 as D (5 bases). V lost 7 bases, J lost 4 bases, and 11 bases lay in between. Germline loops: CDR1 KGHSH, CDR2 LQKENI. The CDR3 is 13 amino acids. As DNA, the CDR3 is TGTGCCAGCTTACCGGGGCTAAATCAGCCCCAGCATTTT. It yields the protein CASLPGLNQPQHF.

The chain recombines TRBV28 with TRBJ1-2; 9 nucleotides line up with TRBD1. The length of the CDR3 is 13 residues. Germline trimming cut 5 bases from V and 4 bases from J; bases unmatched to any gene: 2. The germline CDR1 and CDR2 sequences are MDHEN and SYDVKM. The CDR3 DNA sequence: TGTGCCAGCAGTACAGGGGGCGGCTATGGCTACACCTTC. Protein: CASSTGGGYGYTF.

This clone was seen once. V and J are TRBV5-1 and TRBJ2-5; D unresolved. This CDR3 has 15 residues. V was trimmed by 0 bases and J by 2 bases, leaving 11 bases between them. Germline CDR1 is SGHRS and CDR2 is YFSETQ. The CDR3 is CASSLAGGSQETQYF. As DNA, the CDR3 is TGCGCCAGCAGCTTGGCTGGTGGCTCGCAAGAGACCCAGTACTTC.

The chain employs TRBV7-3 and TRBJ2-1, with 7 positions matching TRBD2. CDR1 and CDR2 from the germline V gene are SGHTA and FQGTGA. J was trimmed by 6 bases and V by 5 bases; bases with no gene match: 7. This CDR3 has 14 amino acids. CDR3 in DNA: TGTGCCAGCAGCCCCGGACTAGGGCCCAATGAGCAGTTCTTC. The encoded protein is CASSPGLGPNEQFF.

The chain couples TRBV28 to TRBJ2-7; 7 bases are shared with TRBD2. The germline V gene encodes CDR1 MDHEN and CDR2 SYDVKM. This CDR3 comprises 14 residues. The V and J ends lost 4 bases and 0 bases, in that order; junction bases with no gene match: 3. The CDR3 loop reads CASSSLAVSYEQYF. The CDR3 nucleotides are TGTGCCAGCAGTTCTCTAGCGGTCTCCTACGAGCAGTACTTC.

This chain's CDR3 is CASSPGGGLGYTF. In DNA form, the CDR3 reads TGTGCCAGCAGTCCCGGGGGGGGGCTCGGCTACACCTTC. The gene calls are TRBV11-2 and TRBJ1-2; tentative D call: TRBD1 (6 bases). CDR1 is SGHAT and CDR2 is FQNNGV in the germline V gene. The CDR3 sequence is 13 residues long. Trimming pared 6 bases from V and 8 bases from J, leaving 16 bases between.